This entry lists 14 T cell receptor beta chains sequenced from one sample in a study of T cells in Graves' hyperthyroidism and ophthalmopathy. RNA transcripts yielded amplified TCR beta CDR3 regions. The HTBI primer set drove a first-round RT-PCR of the TCR CDR3. TCRdb called the multiplex PCR reads again in MiXCR, with one record for every CDR3 protein. The data hold approximately 400,000 distinct CDR3 sequences, with around 15% observed a single time. Sequenced: blood. The receptors shown here come from a man in his forties or fifties with Graves' ophthalmopathy.

This clonotype was seen at least ten times. This chain links TRBV18 with TRBJ1-4; D is perhaps TRBD1 (5 bases). V lost 3 bases and J lost 4, with 9 bases in between. The germline V gene encodes CDR1 KGHSH and CDR2 LQKENI. The CDR3 consists of 14 residues. Here the CDR3 DNA reads TGTGCCAGCTCACCGACAGCCGATAATGAAAAACTGTTTTTT. It is translated as CASSPTADNEKLFF.

This clonotype was seen many times. The J gene is TRBJ2-1, the V gene TRBV5-1; 10 bases match TRBD2. The CDR3 sequence is 14 residues long. The junction had 9 bases not matched to a gene; V was cut back by 4 bases and J by 11 bases. Germline CDR1 and CDR2: SGHRS and YFSETQ. The CDR3 loop reads CASSPGTSVIQQFF. CDR3 nucleotide sequence: TGCGCCAGCAGCCCCGGGACTAGCGTAATACAGCAGTTCTTC.

This clonotype was observed at least ten times. The chain employs TRBV2 and TRBJ2-4, with 7 bases identical to TRBD2. The CDR3 has 16 residues. Germline lookup yields CDR1 SNHLY and CDR2 FYNNEI. Unmatched junction bases numbered 5, after V lost 1 base and J lost 2 bases. CDR3 region: CASSEVGGPSKNIQYF. CDR3 DNA sequence: TGTGCCAGCAGTGAAGTGGGAGGGCCATCCAAAAACATTCAGTACTTC.

The rearrangement joins TRBV30 to TRBJ2-7; 9 positions match TRBD1. The V segment lost 3 bases and the J segment 8 bases; nucleotides outside the gene matches: 5. CDR3 length: 12 residues. The germline gives CDR1 GTSNPN, CDR2 SVGIG (reference sequence). The CDR3 is CAWSGTGLKQYF. The CDR3, as DNA: TGTGCCTGGAGCGGGACAGGGTTAAAGCAGTACTTC.

Only a few counts were recorded for this clonotype. The chain couples TRBV9 to TRBJ2-1; 8 bases agree with TRBD2. V gave up 1 base and J gave up 6 bases; unmatched junction bases: 6. Germline V gene lookup returns CDR1 SGDLS and CDR2 YYNGEE. CDR3 length: 15 amino acids. The CDR3 DNA is TGTGCCAGCAGCGTAAGCTCAACTAGCGGCAATGAGCAGTTCTTC. The encoded protein is CASSVSSTSGNEQFF.

This clonotype was picked up many times. The chain employs TRBV7-2 and TRBJ1-1; D gene ambiguous. Germline-derived CDR1 and CDR2 are SGHTA and FQGNSA. The length of the CDR3 is 13 residues. With 1 base removed from V and 7 bases from J, the gap between germline ends came to 10 bases. As DNA, the CDR3 is TGTGCCAGCAGCTTAGTAATGAAGGTTGAAGCTTTCTTT. It translates to CASSLVMKVEAFF.

The chain combines TRBV28 with TRBJ2-7; 7 nucleotides agree with TRBD1. J gave up 0 bases and V 6 bases, and 14 bases lay outside the gene matches. CDR1 is MDHEN, CDR2 SYDVKM, per germline. The length of the CDR3 is 17 residues. In nucleotides, the CDR3 is TGTGCCAGCAGCCCAAAAAGAGGGACAGTTTACTCCTACGAGCAGTACTTC. Its protein is CASSPKRGTVYSYEQYF.

There are a few counts of this clonotype. V usage is TRBV6-1 and J usage is TRBJ1-1; tentative D call: TRBD1 (5 bases). V lost 4 bases and J lost 0, with 9 bases in between. This CDR3 comprises 14 residues. CDR1 is MNHNS and CDR2 is SASEGT in the germline V gene. CDR3 bases: TGTGCCAGCAGTGGCAGGGAGATGAACACTGAAGCTTTCTTT. Translated: CASSGREMNTEAFF.

The sample holds many counts of this clonotype. V is TRBV12-3 or TRBV12-4 and J is TRBJ2-1, with 14 bases fitting TRBD2. CDR3 size: 17 residues. V dropped 6 bases and J dropped 9; count of bases not matched to a gene: 13. CDR3 bases: TGTGCCAGCAGGGGACTAGCGGGAGCCCCCTACAATGTTGAGCAGTTCTTC. It codes for CASRGLAGAPYNVEQFF.

This chain's CDR3 is CAIGGGGSGTRNFYEQYF. CDR3 coding DNA: TGTGCCATCGGGGGTGGGGGCTCCGGGACTAGAAATTTCTACGAGCAGTACTTC. This chain uses TRBV10-3 with TRBJ2-7; 8 bases are a match to TRBD2. The CDR3 has 18 residues. CDR1 and CDR2 (germline): ENHRY, SYGVKD. V shed 8 bases and J 3 bases; nucleotides not matched to a gene: 21.

This chain connects TRBV4-2 to TRBJ2-5, with no clear D. The V gene's germline CDR1 is LGHNA and CDR2 YNFKEQ. V was trimmed by 1 base and J by 4 bases, leaving 10 bases between them. The CDR3 spans 14 residues. The CDR3 bases are TGTGCCAGCAGCCAAGTTGTAGCCGGAGAGACCCAGTACTTC. This sequence encodes CASSQVVAGETQYF.

Only a few counts were recorded for this clonotype. The gene calls are TRBV13 and TRBJ2-3; 9 bases are shared with TRBD2. Losses at the gene ends were 8 bases for V and 3 bases for J; bases not matched to a gene: 21. Germline lookup yields CDR1 PRHDT and CDR2 FYEKMQ (reference sequence). The CDR3 runs 19 residues. The CDR3 is CASGRSGRTVGARTDTQYF. The CDR3 DNA reads TGTGCCAGCGGCCGGAGCGGGAGGACCGTCGGGGCCAGAACAGATACGCAGTATTTT.

The V call is TRBV2, the J call TRBJ2-5, with 14 bases matching TRBD2. CDR1 SNHLY and CDR2 FYNNEI come from the germline V gene. This CDR3 is 17 amino acids long. Germline trimming cut 6 bases from V and 2 bases from J; bases unmatched to any gene: 8. The CDR3 protein is CASRTGTSGSQQETQYF. In nucleotides, the CDR3 is TGTGCCAGCAGGACGGGGACTAGCGGGAGTCAACAAGAGACCCAGTACTTC.

This clonotype was seen repeatedly, ten times or more. V usage is TRBV7-9 and J usage is TRBJ2-7; TRBD1 matches at 7 bases. The V gene's germline CDR1 is SEHNR and CDR2 FQNEAQ (reference sequence). V trimming: 6 bases; J trimming: 3 bases; junction bases outside the gene matches: 5. The CDR3 has 13 residues. CDR3 sequence: CASRGQGVYEQYF. In nucleotides, the CDR3 is TGTGCCAGCAGAGGGCAGGGGGTCTACGAGCAGTACTTC.